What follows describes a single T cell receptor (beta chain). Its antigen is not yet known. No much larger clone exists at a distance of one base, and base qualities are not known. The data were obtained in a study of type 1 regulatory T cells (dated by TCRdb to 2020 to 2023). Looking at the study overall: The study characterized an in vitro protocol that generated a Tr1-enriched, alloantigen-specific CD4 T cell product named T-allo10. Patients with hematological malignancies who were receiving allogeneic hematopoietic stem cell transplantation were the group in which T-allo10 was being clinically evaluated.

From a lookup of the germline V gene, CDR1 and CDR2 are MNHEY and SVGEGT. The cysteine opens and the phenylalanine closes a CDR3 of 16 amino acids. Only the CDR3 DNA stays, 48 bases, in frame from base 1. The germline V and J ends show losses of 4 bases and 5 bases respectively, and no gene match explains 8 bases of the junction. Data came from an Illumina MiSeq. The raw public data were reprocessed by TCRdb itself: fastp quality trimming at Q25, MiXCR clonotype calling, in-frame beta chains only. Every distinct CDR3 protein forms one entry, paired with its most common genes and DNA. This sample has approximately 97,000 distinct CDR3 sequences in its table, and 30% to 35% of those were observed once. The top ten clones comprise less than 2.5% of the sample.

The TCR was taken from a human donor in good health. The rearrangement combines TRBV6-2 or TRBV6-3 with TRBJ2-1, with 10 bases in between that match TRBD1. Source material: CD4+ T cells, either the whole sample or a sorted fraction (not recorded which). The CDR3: CASSSLGTGVHNEQFF. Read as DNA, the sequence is TGTGCCAGCAGTTCTCTGGGGACAGGGGTTCACAATGAGCAGTTCTTC.